This T cell receptor beta chain was documented in a study of shared clonotypes between healthy human individuals. At the level of the study: Three plates each covered CD4 naive and memory; CD8 naive two, CD8 memory one.

Measured with immunoSEQ multiplex PCR; TCRdb has only the in-frame clones, and not every one. The profile shows over a million clones, roughly 96% of them singletons. Germline CDR1 LNHDA, CDR2 SQIVND (reference sequence). V was cut by 9 bases and J by 3 bases, with 17 bases left in between. This CDR3 spans 14 amino acids. This receptor was identified in a man aged 25 to 45 in good health. The chain is built from TRBV19 and TRBJ2-5; D ambiguous. What was sequenced was naive CD4+ T cells sorted from blood. Subset here: CD45RA+ positively selected. The CDR3 DNA follows: TGTGCCAGCAGTGGGTATAGGCGGAAAGAGACCCAGTACTTC. Translation: CASSGYRRKETQYF. Together with reference TRBV19 and TRBJ2-5, the CDR3 gives the full variable domain: DGGITQSPKYLFRKEGQNVTLSCEQNLNHDAMYWYRQDPGQGLRLIYYSQIVNDFQKGDIAEGYSVSREKKESFPLTVTSAQKNPTAFYLCASSGYRRKETQYFGPGTRLLVL.